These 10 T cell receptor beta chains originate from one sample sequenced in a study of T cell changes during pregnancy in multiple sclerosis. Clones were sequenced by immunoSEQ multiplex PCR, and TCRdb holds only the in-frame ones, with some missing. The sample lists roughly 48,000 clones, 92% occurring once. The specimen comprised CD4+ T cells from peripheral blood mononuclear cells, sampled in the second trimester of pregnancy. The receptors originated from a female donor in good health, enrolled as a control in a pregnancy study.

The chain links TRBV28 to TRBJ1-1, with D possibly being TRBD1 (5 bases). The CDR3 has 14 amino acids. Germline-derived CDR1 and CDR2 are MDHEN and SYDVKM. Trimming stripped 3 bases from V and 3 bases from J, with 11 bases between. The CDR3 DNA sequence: TGTGCCAGCAGTTTGGCAGGCAGGGACACTGAAGCTTTCTTT. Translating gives CASSLAGRDTEAFF.

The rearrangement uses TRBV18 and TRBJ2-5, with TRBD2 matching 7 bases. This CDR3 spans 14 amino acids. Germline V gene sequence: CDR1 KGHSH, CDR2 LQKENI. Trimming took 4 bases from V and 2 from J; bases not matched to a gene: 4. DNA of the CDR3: TGTGCCAGCTCACGAACTAGCGTACAAGAGACCCAGTACTTC. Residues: CASSRTSVQETQYF.

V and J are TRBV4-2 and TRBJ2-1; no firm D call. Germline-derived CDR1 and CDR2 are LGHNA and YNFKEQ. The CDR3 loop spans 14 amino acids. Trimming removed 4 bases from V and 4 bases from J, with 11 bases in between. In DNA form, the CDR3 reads TGTGCCAGCAGCCTACGCACTAATTACAATGAGCAGTTCTTC. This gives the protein CASSLRTNYNEQFF.

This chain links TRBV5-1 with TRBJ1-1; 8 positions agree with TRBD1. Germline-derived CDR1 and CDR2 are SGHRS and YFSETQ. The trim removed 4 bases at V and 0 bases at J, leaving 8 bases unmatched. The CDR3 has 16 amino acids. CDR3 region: CASSLRQGQLNTEAFF. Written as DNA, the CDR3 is TGCGCCAGCAGCCTCAGACAGGGGCAATTGAACACTGAAGCTTTCTTT.

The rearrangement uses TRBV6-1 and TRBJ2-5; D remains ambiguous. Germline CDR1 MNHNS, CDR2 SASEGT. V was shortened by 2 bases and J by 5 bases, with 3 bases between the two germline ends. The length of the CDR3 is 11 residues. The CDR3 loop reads CASSEYETQYF. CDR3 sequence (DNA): TGTGCCAGCAGTGAATATGAGACCCAGTACTTC.

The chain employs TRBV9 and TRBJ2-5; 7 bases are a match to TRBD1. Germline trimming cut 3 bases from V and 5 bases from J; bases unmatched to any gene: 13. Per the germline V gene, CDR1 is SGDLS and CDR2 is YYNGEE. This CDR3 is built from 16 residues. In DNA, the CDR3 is TGTGCCAGCAGCGAATTAACCGACAGGGTGGGCGAGACCCAGTACTTC. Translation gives CASSELTDRVGETQYF. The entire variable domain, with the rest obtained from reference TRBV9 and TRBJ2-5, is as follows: DSGVTQTPKHLITATGQRVTLRCSPRSGDLSVYWYQQSLDQGLQFLIQYYNGEERAKGNILERFSAQQFPDLHSELNLSSLELGDSALYFCASSELTDRVGETQYFGPGTRLLVL.

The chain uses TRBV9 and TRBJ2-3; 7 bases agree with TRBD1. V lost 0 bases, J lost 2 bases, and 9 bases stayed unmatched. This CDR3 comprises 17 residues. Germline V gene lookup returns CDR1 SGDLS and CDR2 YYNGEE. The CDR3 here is CASSVATTGKLTDTQYF. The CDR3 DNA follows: TGTGCCAGCAGCGTAGCTACGACAGGGAAACTCACAGATACGCAGTATTTT. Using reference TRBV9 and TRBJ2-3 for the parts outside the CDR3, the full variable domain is DSGVTQTPKHLITATGQRVTLRCSPRSGDLSVYWYQQSLDQGLQFLIQYYNGEERAKGNILERFSAQQFPDLHSELNLSSLELGDSALYFCASSVATTGKLTDTQYFGPGTRLTVL.

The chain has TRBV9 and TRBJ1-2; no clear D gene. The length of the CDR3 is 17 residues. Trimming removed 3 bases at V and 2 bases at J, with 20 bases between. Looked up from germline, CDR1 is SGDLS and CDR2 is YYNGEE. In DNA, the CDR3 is TGTGCCAGCAGCGCCCTCCCTTCTATTACAGCAAACTATGGCTACACCTTC. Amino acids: CASSALPSITANYGYTF.

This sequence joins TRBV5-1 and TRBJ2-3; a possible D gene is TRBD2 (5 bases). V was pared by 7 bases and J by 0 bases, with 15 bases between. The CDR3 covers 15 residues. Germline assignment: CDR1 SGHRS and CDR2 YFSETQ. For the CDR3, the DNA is TGCGCCAGCTGCACGAGGACTCCGAGCACAGATACGCAGTATTTT. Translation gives CASCTRTPSTDTQYF.

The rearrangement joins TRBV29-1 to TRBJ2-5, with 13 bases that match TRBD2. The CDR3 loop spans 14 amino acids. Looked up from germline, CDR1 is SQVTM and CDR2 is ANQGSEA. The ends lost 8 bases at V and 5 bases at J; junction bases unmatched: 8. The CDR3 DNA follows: TGCAGCATAACTAGCGGGAGGGCCCTCGAGACCCAGTACTTC. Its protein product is CSITSGRALETQYF.